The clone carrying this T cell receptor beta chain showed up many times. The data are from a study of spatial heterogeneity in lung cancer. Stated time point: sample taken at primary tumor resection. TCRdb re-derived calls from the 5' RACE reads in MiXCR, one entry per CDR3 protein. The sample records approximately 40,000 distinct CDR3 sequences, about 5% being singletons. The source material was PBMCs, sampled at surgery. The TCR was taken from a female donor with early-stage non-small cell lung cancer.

The CDR3 sequence is CSASVSGTYQPQHF. CDR3 sequence (DNA): TGCAGTGCTAGTGTCTCAGGCACTTATCAGCCCCAGCATTTT. The chain employs TRBV20-1 and TRBJ1-5; D remains unclear. V was clipped by 3 bases and J by 5 bases, with 14 bases between them. This CDR3 has 14 amino acids. From germline, CDR1 is DFQATT and CDR2 SNEGSKA (reference sequence).